The clone carrying this TCR beta chain is a singleton in its sample. As handled by the study authors: For nucleated cells, counts were estimated from reference gene primer amplification. Generated by immunoSEQ multiplex PCR, the TCRdb table keeps only in-frame clones and is missing some. The V and J calls and clone size are taken from that table; D and trimming were inferred from the DNA. Among roughly 160,000 clones listed, 90% were seen once. The data belong to a study of blood T cell repertoires in COVID-19. The wider study: The study drew acute and convalescent COVID-19 samples from the United States, Italy and Spain. From T cells, B-cell-depleted T cells, or PBMCs came the material, which was cDNA or gDNA.

Sequencing was performed on peripheral blood. The TCR comes from a man aged 50 to 59 with acute or convalescent COVID-19.

CDR3 coding DNA: TGTGCCAGCAGCTTGCCTCTAAGGACAGCCAACAATGAGCAGTTCTTC. Its translation is CASSLPLRTANNEQFF. J is TRBJ2-1 and V is TRBV5-4; D is possibly TRBD1 (6 bases). Germline V gives CDR1 SGHNT, CDR2 YYREEE (reference sequence). The V and J ends lost 1 base and 5 bases respectively, with 16 bases between them. The CDR3 totals 16 residues.